The 10 T cell receptor beta chains listed next were all sequenced from one sample in a study of CXCR3-negative and CXCR3-positive naive CD8 T cells. Libraries were UMI-labeled 5' RACE TRB cDNA. TCRdb derives one entry per CDR3 protein from the 5' RACE reads, leaving out DNA. This table holds about 120,000 distinct CDR3 sequences. Sequenced input: naive CXCR3- CD8+ T cells from blood. Subset defined: CD45RO-CCR7+CD27+CD95- naive CD8+ T cells lacking CXCR3 (TNR3-). These receptors were collected from a human donor in good health. Some clones in this sample may be carry-over from other donors' samples.

The J gene is TRBJ2-1, the V gene TRBV29-1. The CDR3 is 12 amino acids. Looked up from germline, CDR1 is SQVTM and CDR2 is ANQGSEA. CDR3 sequence reads: CSVEVVSHEQFF.

This chain links TRBV5-8 with TRBJ2-7; the D call from TCRdb, TRBD2, cannot be confirmed without DNA. The CDR3 runs to 20 residues. Germline-derived CDR1 and CDR2 are SGHTS and YDEGEE. The CDR3 loop is CASSLAAPLGLDKLSYEQYF.

This chain connects TRBV14 to TRBJ2-7. The CDR3 runs 14 residues. Germline loops: CDR1 SGHDN, CDR2 FVKESK. This CDR3 is CASSQVGYSYEQYF.

This chain connects TRBV19 to TRBJ1-2; as DNA is missing, the TRBD1 call by TCRdb cannot be tested. CDR1 is LNHDA, CDR2 SQIVND, per germline (reference sequence). The CDR3 extends over 13 amino acids. The CDR3 protein is CASTKQGFYGYTF.

The chain couples TRBV28 to TRBJ2-7; TCRdb names TRBD1, which stays unverified in the absence of DNA. Germline V CDR1 and CDR2: MDHEN, SYDVKM. The CDR3 runs to 15 residues. The CDR3 loop is CASREDRGVPYEQYF.

The CDR3 region is CASKRQDEQYF. The V gene is TRBV2, the J gene TRBJ2-7; the D gene TCRdb calls, TRBD1, cannot be checked with no DNA. Germline assignment: CDR1 SNHLY and CDR2 FYNNEI. The CDR3 spans 11 residues.

V is TRBV15 and J is TRBJ2-5; TCRdb calls TRBD2, which cannot be checked without DNA. This CDR3 region has 16 residues. Germline CDR1 reads LNHNV; CDR2 reads YYDKDF (reference sequence). The CDR3 reads CATSRDSQLAGETQYF.

V gene TRBV29-1 combines with J gene TRBJ2-5; the D call from TCRdb, TRBD1, cannot be confirmed without DNA. This CDR3 is 17 amino acids long. Per germline, CDR1 SQVTM and CDR2 ANQGSEA. CDR3 loop: CSVEGSGGQGDAETQYF.

The chain is built from TRBV28 and TRBJ2-5; TCRdb gives TRBD2 as the D gene, but with no DNA this cannot be confirmed. In germline, CDR1 is MDHEN, CDR2 SYDVKM. The CDR3 loop spans 15 amino acids. CDR3 residues: CARKHSGRKRETQYF.

The chain joins TRBV12-3 or TRBV12-4 to TRBJ2-7; absent DNA, TCRdb's TRBD1 call cannot be checked. CDR3 length: 14 amino acids. The CDR3 here is CASSPTGGFYEQYF.